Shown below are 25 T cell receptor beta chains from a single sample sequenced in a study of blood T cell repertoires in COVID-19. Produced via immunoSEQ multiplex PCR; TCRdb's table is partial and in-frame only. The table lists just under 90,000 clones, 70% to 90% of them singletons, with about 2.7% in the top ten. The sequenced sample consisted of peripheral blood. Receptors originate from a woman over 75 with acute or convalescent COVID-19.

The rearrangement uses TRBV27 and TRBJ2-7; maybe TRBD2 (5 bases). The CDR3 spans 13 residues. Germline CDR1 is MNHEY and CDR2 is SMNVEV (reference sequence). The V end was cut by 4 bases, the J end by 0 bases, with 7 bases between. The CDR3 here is CASSSAGSYEQYF. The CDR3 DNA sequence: TGTGCCAGCAGTTCGGCGGGCTCCTACGAGCAGTACTTC.

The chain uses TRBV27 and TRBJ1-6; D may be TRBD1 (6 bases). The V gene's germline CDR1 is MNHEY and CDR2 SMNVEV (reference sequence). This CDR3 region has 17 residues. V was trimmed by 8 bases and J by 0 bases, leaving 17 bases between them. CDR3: CASAPTGLSSYNSPLHF. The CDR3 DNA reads TGTGCCAGCGCGCCGACAGGATTGAGCTCCTATAATTCACCCCTCCACTTT.

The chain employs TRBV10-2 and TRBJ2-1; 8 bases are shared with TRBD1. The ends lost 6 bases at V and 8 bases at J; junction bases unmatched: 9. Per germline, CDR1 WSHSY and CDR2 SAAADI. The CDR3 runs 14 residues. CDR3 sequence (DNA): TGCGCCAGCAGCGATGACAGGGGTATCGATGAGCAGTTCTTC. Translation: CASSDDRGIDEQFF.

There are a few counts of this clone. This chain's CDR3 is CASSLGPQGSTEAFF. CDR3 DNA sequence: TGTGCCAGCAGCTTAGGTCCACAGGGATCCACTGAAGCTTTCTTT. This rearrangement joins TRBV7-2 to TRBJ1-1; D is possibly TRBD1 (6 bases). The germline CDR1 and CDR2 sequences are SGHTA and FQGNSA. The ends were cut back, 1 base at V and 4 bases at J, with 13 bases in the middle. The CDR3 spans 15 residues.

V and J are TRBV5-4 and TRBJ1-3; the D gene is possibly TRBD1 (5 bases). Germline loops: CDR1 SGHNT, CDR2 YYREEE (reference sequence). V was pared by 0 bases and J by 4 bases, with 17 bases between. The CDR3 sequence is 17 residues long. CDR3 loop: CASSLGAGRASGNTIYF. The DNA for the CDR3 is TGTGCCAGCAGCTTGGGGGCAGGGCGAGCCTCCGGAAACACCATATATTTT. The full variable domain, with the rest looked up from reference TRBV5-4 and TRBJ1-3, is ETGVTQSPTHLIKTRGQQVTLRCSSQSGHNTVSWYQQALGQGPQFIFQYYREEENGRGNFPPRFSGLQFPNYSSELNVNALELDDSALYLCASSLGAGRASGNTIYFGEGSWLTVV.

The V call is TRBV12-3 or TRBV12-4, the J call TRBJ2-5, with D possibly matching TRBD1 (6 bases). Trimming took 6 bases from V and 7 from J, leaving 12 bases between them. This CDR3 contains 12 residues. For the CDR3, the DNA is TGTGCCAGCAGGACAGGTACAGGGACCCAGTACTTC. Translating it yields CASRTGTGTQYF.

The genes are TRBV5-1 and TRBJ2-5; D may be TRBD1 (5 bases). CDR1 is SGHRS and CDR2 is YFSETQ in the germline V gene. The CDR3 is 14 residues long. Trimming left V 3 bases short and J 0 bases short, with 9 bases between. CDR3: CASSYTGHQETQYF. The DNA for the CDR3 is TGCGCCAGCAGCTATACAGGACACCAAGAGACCCAGTACTTC.

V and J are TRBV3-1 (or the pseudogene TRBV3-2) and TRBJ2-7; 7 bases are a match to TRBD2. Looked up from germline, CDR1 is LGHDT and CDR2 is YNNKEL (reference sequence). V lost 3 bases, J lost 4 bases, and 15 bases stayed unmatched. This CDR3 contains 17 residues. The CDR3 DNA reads TGTGCCAGCAGCCACCCTGGGAGCGAGCGGGGAACTTACGAGCAGTACTTC. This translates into CASSHPGSERGTYEQYF.

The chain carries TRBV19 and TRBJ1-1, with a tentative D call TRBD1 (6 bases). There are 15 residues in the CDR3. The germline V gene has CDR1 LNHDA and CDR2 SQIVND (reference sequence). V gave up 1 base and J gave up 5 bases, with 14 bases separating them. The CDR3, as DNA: TGTGCCAGTAGTATAGGAGGGGGTCCCGGTACTGAAGCTTTCTTT. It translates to CASSIGGGPGTEAFF.

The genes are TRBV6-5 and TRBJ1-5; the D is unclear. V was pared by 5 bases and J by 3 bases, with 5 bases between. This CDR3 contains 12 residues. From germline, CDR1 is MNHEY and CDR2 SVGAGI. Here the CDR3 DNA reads TGTGCCAGCAGTCGTCCCAATCAGCCCCAGCATTTT. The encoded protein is CASSRPNQPQHF.

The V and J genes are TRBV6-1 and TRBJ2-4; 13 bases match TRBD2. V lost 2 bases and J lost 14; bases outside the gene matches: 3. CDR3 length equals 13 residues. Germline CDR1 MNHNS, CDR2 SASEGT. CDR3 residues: CASSELGLAGEYF. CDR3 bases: TGTGCCAGCAGTGAACTCGGACTAGCGGGAGAGTACTTC.

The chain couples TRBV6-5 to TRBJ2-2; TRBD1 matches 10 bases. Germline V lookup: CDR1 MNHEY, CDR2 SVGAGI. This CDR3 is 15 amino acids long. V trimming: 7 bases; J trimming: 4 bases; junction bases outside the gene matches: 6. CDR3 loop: CASTPGTGATGELFF. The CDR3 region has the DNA TGTGCCAGCACCCCCGGGACAGGGGCCACCGGGGAGCTGTTTTTT.

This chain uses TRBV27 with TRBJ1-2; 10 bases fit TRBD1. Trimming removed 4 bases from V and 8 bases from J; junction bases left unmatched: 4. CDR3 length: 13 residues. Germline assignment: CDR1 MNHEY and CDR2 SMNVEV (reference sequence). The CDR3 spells CASSYRDRGGYTF. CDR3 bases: TGTGCCAGCAGTTACCGGGACAGGGGCGGCTACACCTTC.

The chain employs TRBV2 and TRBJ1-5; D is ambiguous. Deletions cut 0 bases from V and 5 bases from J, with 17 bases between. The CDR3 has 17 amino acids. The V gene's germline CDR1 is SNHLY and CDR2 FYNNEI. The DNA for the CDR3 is TGTGCCAGCAGTGAAGCGCTCTCGGGCTTGAGGGATCAGCCCCAGCATTTT. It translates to CASSEALSGLRDQPQHF.

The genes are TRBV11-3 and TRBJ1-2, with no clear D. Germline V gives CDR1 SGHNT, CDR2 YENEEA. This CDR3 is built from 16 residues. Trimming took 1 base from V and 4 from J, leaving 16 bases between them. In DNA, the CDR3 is TGTGCCAGCAGCTTAGCCGGGGAAGATAACTTCTATGGCTACACCTTC. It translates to CASSLAGEDNFYGYTF.

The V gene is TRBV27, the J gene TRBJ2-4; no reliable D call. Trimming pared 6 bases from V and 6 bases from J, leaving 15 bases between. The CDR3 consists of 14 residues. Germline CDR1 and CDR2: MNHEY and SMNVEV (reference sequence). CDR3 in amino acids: CASSQNSLLNIQYF. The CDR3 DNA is TGTGCCAGCAGCCAAAACAGCCTTTTAAACATTCAGTACTTC.

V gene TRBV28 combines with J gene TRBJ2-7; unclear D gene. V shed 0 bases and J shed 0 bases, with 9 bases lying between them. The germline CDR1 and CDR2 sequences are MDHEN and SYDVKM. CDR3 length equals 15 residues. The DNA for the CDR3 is TGTGCCAGCAGTTTATGGAACTTGAGCTCCTACGAGCAGTACTTC. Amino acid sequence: CASSLWNLSSYEQYF. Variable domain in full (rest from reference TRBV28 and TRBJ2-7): DVKVTQSSRYLVKRTGEKVFLECVQDMDHENMFWYRQDPGLGLRLIYFSYDVKMKEKGDIPEGYSVSREKKERFSLILESASTNQTSMYLCASSLWNLSSYEQYFGPGTRLTVT.

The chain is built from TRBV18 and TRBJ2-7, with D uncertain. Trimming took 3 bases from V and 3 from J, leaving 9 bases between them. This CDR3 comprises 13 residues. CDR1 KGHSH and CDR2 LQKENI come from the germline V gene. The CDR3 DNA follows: TGTGCCAGCTCACCGGGCCGGAACTACGAGCAGTACTTC. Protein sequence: CASSPGRNYEQYF.

CDR3 sequence (DNA): TGTGCCAGCAGTTACCCCGGACAGGGGAGCTACGAGCAGTACTTC. This encodes CASSYPGQGSYEQYF. The rearrangement links TRBV6-2 or TRBV6-3 to TRBJ2-7; TRBD1 aligns across 9 bases. Germline assignment: CDR1 MNHEY and CDR2 SVGEGT. CDR3 length: 15 residues. After removal of 2 bases from V and 3 bases from J, the junction contained 5 bases not matched to a gene.

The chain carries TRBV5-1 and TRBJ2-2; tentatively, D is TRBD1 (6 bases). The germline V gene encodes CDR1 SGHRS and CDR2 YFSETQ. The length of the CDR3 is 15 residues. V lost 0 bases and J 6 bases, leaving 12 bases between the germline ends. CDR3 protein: CASSLAQGIAGELFF. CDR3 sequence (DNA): TGCGCCAGCAGCTTGGCGCAGGGGATTGCCGGGGAGCTGTTTTTT.

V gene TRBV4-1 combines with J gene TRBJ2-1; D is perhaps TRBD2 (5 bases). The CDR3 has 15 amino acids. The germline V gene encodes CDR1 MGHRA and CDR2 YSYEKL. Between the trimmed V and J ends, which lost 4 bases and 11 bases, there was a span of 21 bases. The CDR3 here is CASSPAGLTRPQQFF. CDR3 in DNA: TGCGCCAGCAGCCCCGCTGGACTGACCCGCCCCCAGCAGTTCTTC.

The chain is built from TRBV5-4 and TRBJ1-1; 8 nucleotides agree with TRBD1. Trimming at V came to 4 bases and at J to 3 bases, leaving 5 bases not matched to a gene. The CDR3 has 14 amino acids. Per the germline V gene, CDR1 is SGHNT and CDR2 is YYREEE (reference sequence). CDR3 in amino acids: CASSANRGYTEAFF. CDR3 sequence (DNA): TGTGCCAGCAGCGCGAACAGGGGGTACACTGAAGCTTTCTTT.

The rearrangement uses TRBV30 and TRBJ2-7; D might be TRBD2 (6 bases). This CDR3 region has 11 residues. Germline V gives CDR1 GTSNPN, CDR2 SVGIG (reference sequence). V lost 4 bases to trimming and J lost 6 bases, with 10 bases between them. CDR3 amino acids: CAWKSGVEQYF. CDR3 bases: TGTGCCTGGAAATCGGGGGTCGAGCAGTACTTC.

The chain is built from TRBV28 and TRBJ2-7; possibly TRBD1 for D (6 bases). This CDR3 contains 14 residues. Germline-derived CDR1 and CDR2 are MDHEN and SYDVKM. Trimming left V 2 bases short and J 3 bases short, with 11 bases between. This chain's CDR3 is CASSLPGEHYEQYF. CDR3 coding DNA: TGTGCCAGCAGTTTACCAGGGGAGCACTACGAGCAGTACTTC.

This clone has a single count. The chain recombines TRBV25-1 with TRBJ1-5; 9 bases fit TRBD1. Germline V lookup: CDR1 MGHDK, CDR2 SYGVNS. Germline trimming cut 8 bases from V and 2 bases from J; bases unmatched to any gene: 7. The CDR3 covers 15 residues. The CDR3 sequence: CASSPDRGGNQPQHF. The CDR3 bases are TGTGCCAGCTCCCCGGACAGGGGAGGCAATCAGCCCCAGCATTTT. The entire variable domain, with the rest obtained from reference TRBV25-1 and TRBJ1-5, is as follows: EADIYQTPRYLVIGTGKKITLECSQTMGHDKMYWYQQDPGMELHLIHYSYGVNSTEKGDLSSESTVSRIRTEHFPLTLESARPSHTSQYLCASSPDRGGNQPQHFGDGTRLSIL.